This TCR beta chain emerged from a study of radiation and T cells in renal cell carcinoma. General observations from the study: In blood, top tumor clones expanded by 2 weeks, shrinking by 4.

Comment on this clone: Its antigen remains unknown.

The CDR3 consists of 13 residues. V shed 4 bases and J shed 2 bases, with 6 bases lying between them. Looked up from germline, CDR1 is SGHDN and CDR2 is FVKESK. Only in-frame clones appear in the TCRdb table, and some are missing; sequencing was by immunoSEQ multiplex PCR. The repertoire includes some 75,000 clones, around 80% of them detected once, and 5.8% sits in the top ten. The time point is: blood 2 weeks post-SBRT. As for treatment: 15 Gy SBRT to primary tumor, nephrectomy 4 weeks later. After SBRT, blood was collected at 2 and 4 weeks, plus baseline. The chain links TRBV14 to TRBJ1-5; D is uncertain. This sequence originates from a man aged 60 to 69 with renal cell carcinoma. The sample here was blood, taken from a patient whose treatment included radiotherapy and nephrectomy. This chain's CDR3 is CASSPDGNQPQHF. The CDR3 DNA is TGTGCCAGCAGCCCCGACGGCAATCAGCCCCAGCATTTT. The whole variable domain, remainder taken from reference TRBV14 and TRBJ1-5, is EAGVTQFPSHSVIEKGQTVTLRCDPISGHDNLYWYRRVMGKEIKFLLHFVKESKQDESGMPNNRFLAERTGGTYSTLKVQPAELEDSGVYFCASSPDGNQPQHFGDGTRLSIL.